The 21 T cell receptor beta chains reported below all come from one sample, sequenced in a study of type 1 regulatory T cells. No antigens are known for them. One entry per CDR3 protein, called by TCRdb with MiXCR from the reads. The table lists fewer than 75,000 distinct CDR3 sequences, just under 50% of them singletons. Sequencing input: cultured non-Tr1 T cells, either the whole culture or a sorted T cell fraction (not recorded which). Source of these receptors: a human donor in good health.

This chain joins TRBV18 and TRBJ1-1; TRBD1 aligns across 7 bases. The CDR3 runs 15 residues. Unmatched junction bases numbered 14, after V lost 6 bases and J lost 7 bases. Germline CDR1 and CDR2: KGHSH and LQKENI. The CDR3 DNA reads as TGTGCCAGCTCTCCCCAACAGGGGCAGGTGGATGAAGCTTTCTTT. It codes for CASSPQQGQVDEAFF.

The chain links TRBV5-5 to TRBJ1-1; unclear D gene. V lost 2 bases and J lost 3, with 8 bases in between. Germline CDR1 is SGHKS and CDR2 is YYEKEE (reference sequence). The CDR3 length is 13 residues. DNA for the CDR3: TGTGCCAGCAGCTTCGCTGGGGACACTGAAGCTTTCTTT. Translation: CASSFAGDTEAFF. The full variable domain, rest sourced from reference TRBV5-5 and TRBJ1-1, is DAGVTQSPTHLIKTRGQQVTLRCSPISGHKSVSWYQQVLGQGPQFIFQYYEKEERGRGNFPDRFSARQFPNYSSELNVNALLLGDSALYLCASSFAGDTEAFFGQGTRLTVV.

In its sample, this clonotype was seen a few times. This chain links TRBV5-1 with TRBJ2-4; D remains ambiguous. The CDR3 is 14 amino acids. Trimming pared 0 bases from V and 9 bases from J, leaving 13 bases between. Germline V lookup: CDR1 SGHRS, CDR2 YFSETQ. CDR3 protein: CASSLGTQSSIQYF. CDR3 nucleotides: TGCGCCAGCAGCTTGGGCACCCAGTCGTCCATTCAGTACTTC.

V usage is TRBV11-3 and J usage is TRBJ2-5; 9 positions match TRBD2. Per germline, CDR1 SGHNT and CDR2 YENEEA. The CDR3 has 17 residues. V lost 5 bases and J lost 6; bases outside the gene matches: 16. CDR3 bases: TGTGCCAGCAGCCGCCCATCGCGGGGGGGCCTGGTCCAGACCCAGTACTTC. Protein sequence: CASSRPSRGGLVQTQYF.

V gene TRBV6-2 or TRBV6-3 combines with J gene TRBJ1-3; a possible D gene is TRBD1 (5 bases). V was cut by 5 bases and J by 2 bases, with 10 bases left in between. Germline V gene sequence: CDR1 MNHEY, CDR2 SVGEGT. There are 14 residues in the CDR3. The CDR3 DNA reads as TGTGCCAGCAGTGACGGGGGAACTGGAAACACCATATATTTT. Protein: CASSDGGTGNTIYF.

The J gene is TRBJ2-5, the V gene TRBV29-1; maybe TRBD2 (6 bases). CDR1 SQVTM and CDR2 ANQGSEA come from the germline V gene. V was trimmed by 3 bases and J by 4 bases, leaving 15 bases between them. The CDR3 loop spans 14 amino acids. CDR3 protein: CSVERGAVGETQYF. CDR3 sequence (DNA): TGCAGCGTTGAGCGGGGTGCCGTTGGAGAGACCCAGTACTTC. The whole variable domain, remainder taken from reference TRBV29-1 and TRBJ2-5, is SAVISQKPSRDICQRGTSLTIQCQVDSQVTMMFWYRQQPGQSLTLIATANQGSEATYESGFVIDKFPISRPNLTFSTLTVSNMSPEDSSIYLCSVERGAVGETQYFGPGTRLLVL.

This chain links TRBV7-9 with TRBJ2-5; D remains unclear. This CDR3 has 14 residues. Germline loops: CDR1 SEHNR, CDR2 FQNEAQ (reference sequence). V lost 2 bases, J lost 3 bases, and 10 bases lay in between. The CDR3 coding sequence is TGTGCCAGCAGCTTACAAACCCCTGAAGAGACCCAGTACTTC. Residues: CASSLQTPEETQYF.

A few counts support this clonotype. The rearrangement links TRBV3-1 to TRBJ1-1; D possibly corresponds to TRBD1 (5 bases). The germline V gene has CDR1 LGHDT and CDR2 YNNKEL (reference sequence). CDR3 length: 14 amino acids. The V gene lost 1 base and the J gene lost 6 bases, with 12 bases spanning the gap. The CDR3 spells CASSQVSLGAEAFF. Here the CDR3 DNA reads TGTGCCAGCAGCCAAGTCTCTCTGGGGGCTGAAGCTTTCTTT.

The chain recombines TRBV20-1 with TRBJ2-1, with a weak D call TRBD1 (5 bases). This CDR3 spans 12 amino acids. Trimming removed 6 bases at V and 4 bases at J, with 10 bases between. Germline CDR1 is DFQATT and CDR2 is SNEGSKA (reference sequence). CDR3 sequence (DNA): TGCAGTGCCAATGGACAATACAATGAGCAGTTCTTC. Its translation: CSANGQYNEQFF.

This chain joins TRBV5-4 and TRBJ1-1; TRBD1 matches 7 bases. The V and J ends lost 5 bases and 2 bases, in that order; junction bases with no gene match: 9. Per germline, CDR1 SGHNT and CDR2 YYREEE (reference sequence). The CDR3 is 15 residues long. This CDR3 reads CASSSQGVINTEAFF. Here the CDR3 DNA reads TGTGCCAGCAGTTCCCAGGGGGTGATTAACACTGAAGCTTTCTTT.

This clonotype has only one observation. In this CDR3 the conserved last residue, phenylalanine or tryptophan, is missing, so a read error is likely. The DNA for the CDR3 is TGTGCCAGCAGTTTAGCGCTCGGGACCCAGTACTCC. It encodes CASSLALGTQYS. The rearrangement uses TRBV12-3 or TRBV12-4 and TRBJ2-5; the D is unclear. The CDR3 loop spans 12 amino acids. V shed 0 bases and J shed 7 bases, with 6 bases lying between them.

The CDR3, as DNA: TGTGCCAGCAGTTCTATGACAGGGTCTCAAGAGACCCAGTACTTC. This translates into CASSSMTGSQETQYF. This chain links TRBV28 with TRBJ2-5; 7 positions agree with TRBD1. The junction had 7 bases not matched to a gene; V was cut back by 4 bases and J by 2 bases. The CDR3 extends over 15 amino acids. Looked up from germline, CDR1 is MDHEN and CDR2 is SYDVKM.

The chain couples TRBV6-6 to TRBJ2-3; 8 nucleotides agree with TRBD2. V was clipped by 5 bases and J by 1 base; unmatched bases: 8. The CDR3 consists of 16 residues. The V gene's germline CDR1 is MNHNY and CDR2 SVGAGI (reference sequence). CDR3 coding DNA: TGTGCCAGCAGTACGAAACGCGGGGGGCGCACAGATACGCAGTATTTT. Amino acids: CASSTKRGGRTDTQYF.

The chain carries TRBV27 and TRBJ2-3; D possibly uses TRBD1 or TRBD2 (5 bases each). The CDR3 is 13 amino acids. V dropped 4 bases and J dropped 9 bases, with 14 bases sitting between them. Germline V CDR1 and CDR2: MNHEY, SMNVEV (reference sequence). CDR3 in amino acids: CASSSTRDRTQYF. The DNA for the CDR3 is TGTGCCAGCAGTTCAACCCGGGACCGAACGCAGTATTTT.

The chain couples TRBV4-1 to TRBJ1-2; D remains unclear. V lost 3 bases and J lost 8, with 7 bases in between. Per the germline V gene, CDR1 is MGHRA and CDR2 is YSYEKL. There are 11 residues in the CDR3. CDR3 amino acids: CASSQAGGYTF. The CDR3 DNA reads as TGCGCCAGCAGCCAGGCGGGGGGCTACACCTTC.

CDR3 protein: CASSPQQQGGTGNTIYF. The DNA of the CDR3 is TGTGCCAGCTCACCACAACAACAGGGCGGTACTGGAAACACCATATATTTT. The chain uses TRBV18 and TRBJ1-3, with D possibly matching TRBD1 (6 bases). Between the trimmed V and J ends, which lost 1 base and 2 bases, there was a span of 15 bases. This CDR3 is 17 amino acids long. CDR1 KGHSH and CDR2 LQKENI come from the germline V gene. Full variable domain (rest looked up from reference TRBV18 and TRBJ1-3): NAGVMQNPRHLVRRRGQEARLRCSPMKGHSHVYWYRQLPEEGLKFMVYLQKENIIDESGMPKERFSAEFPKEGPSILRIQQVVRGDSAAYFCASSPQQQGGTGNTIYFGEGSWLTVV.

This clonotype came up a few times. The chain combines TRBV20-1 with TRBJ1-4; tentative D call: TRBD1 (6 bases). CDR3 length equals 13 residues. Germline V gene data show CDR1 as DFQATT and CDR2 as SNEGSKA (reference sequence). The germline V and J ends were trimmed by 4 bases and 4 bases, with 10 bases remaining between them. CDR3 sequence (DNA): TGCAGTGCTAACGGGGGCCTTAATGAAAAACTGTTTTTT. Amino acids: CSANGGLNEKLFF.

This rearrangement joins TRBV9 to TRBJ1-1; D is perhaps TRBD1 (6 bases). Trimming took 4 bases from V and 6 from J, leaving 19 bases between them. CDR1 is SGDLS, CDR2 YYNGEE, per germline. This CDR3 spans 15 amino acids. Here the CDR3 DNA reads TGTGCCAGCAGCCCAGATGGGGACACACGAGCTGAAGCTTTCTTT. Its protein is CASSPDGDTRAEAFF.

This clonotype was seen repeatedly, ten times or more. The V call is TRBV5-1, the J call TRBJ1-1; 7 nucleotides align to TRBD1. Germline CDR1 reads SGHRS; CDR2 reads YFSETQ. The CDR3 contains 14 residues. Germline trimming cut 4 bases from V and 0 bases from J; bases unmatched to any gene: 3. The CDR3 bases are TGCGCCAGCAGCGAGACAGGGTTGAACACTGAAGCTTTCTTT. Its translation: CASSETGLNTEAFF.

This clonotype appeared a single time. This chain links TRBV7-2 with TRBJ2-5; 8 positions match TRBD1. V shed 5 bases, J shed 5 bases, and the junction held 7 bases outside the gene matches. The germline V gene encodes CDR1 SGHTA and CDR2 FQGNSA. The CDR3 length is 14 residues. This chain's CDR3 is CASSRQGAWETQYF. The CDR3 DNA is TGTGCCAGCAGCAGGCAGGGGGCTTGGGAGACCCAGTACTTC.

The chain is built from TRBV6-5 and TRBJ2-1; D is perhaps TRBD2 (7 bases). Looked up from germline, CDR1 is MNHEY and CDR2 is SVGAGI. The CDR3 length is 17 residues. Trimming removed 4 bases from V and 3 bases from J, with 19 bases in between. CDR3 sequence (DNA): TGTGCCAGCAGTTCTACTGCCGGGGGGCCCGACTACAATGAGCAGTTCTTC. As protein: CASSSTAGGPDYNEQFF.